A selection of T cell receptor beta chains follows, all from one sample in a study of T-cell reconstitution after alpha-beta-depleted transplantation in children. TCRdb processed the PCR reads anew with MiXCR; each CDR3 protein has one entry. The sample includes about 610,000 distinct CDR3 sequences, approximately 10% seen only once; the top ten take roughly 4%. This sample comprised PBMCs from the stem cell graft donor, obtained from the stem cell graft. The receptor source for this set is a human donor who donated a stem cell graft to a child with acute myeloid leukemia. Both conserved end residues are part of each CDR3. Size is omitted from some rows. Given values are once, few, many or a class for expanded clones.

>.|13|TRBJ2-1|TRBV30
CAWSGTGSHEQFF
>.|13|TRBJ1-2|TRBV28
CASSLRGPYGYTF
>.|16|TRBJ2-5|TRBV7-2
CASSLRIRTSVETQYF
>many|13|TRBJ2-7|TRBV20-1
CSASSGTSYEQYF
>few|15|TRBJ2-7|TRBV7-2
CASSLEDRMAYEQYF
>.|15|TRBJ2-2|TRBV4-2
CASSQDVGYTGELFF
>few|16|TRBJ2-7|TRBV7-2
CASSPLDGRSSYEQYF
>many|18|TRBJ2-3|TRBV9
CASSEGGRGPSSTDTQYF
>.|17|TRBJ2-7|TRBV19
CASSTYRTSVSSYEQYF
>.|15|TRBJ2-3|TRBV5-5
CASSSRDGNKDTQYF
>.|16|TRBJ2-2|TRBV30
CAWRDWTGGHTGELFF
>.|15|TRBJ2-1|TRBV5-1
CASSFLASGNNEQFF
>.|13|TRBJ1-1|TRBV30
CAWDRGGNTEAFF
>.|17|TRBJ2-7|TRBV7-2
CASSLQTSGRAPYEQYF